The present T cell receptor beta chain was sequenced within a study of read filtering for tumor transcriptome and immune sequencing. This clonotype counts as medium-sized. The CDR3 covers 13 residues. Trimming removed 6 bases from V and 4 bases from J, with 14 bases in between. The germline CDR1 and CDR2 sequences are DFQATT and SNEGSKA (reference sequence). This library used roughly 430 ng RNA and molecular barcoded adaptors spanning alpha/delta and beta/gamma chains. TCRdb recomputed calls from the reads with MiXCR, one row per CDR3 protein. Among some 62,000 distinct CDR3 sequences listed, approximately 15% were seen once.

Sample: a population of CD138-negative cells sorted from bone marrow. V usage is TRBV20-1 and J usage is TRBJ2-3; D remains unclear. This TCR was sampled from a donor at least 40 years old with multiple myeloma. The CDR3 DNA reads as TGCAGTGCCATCTCCCCTAGTGCAGATACGCAGTATTTT. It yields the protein CSAISPSADTQYF.